The next 6 T cell receptor beta chains were all read from a single sample in a study of blood T cell repertoires in COVID-19. Using immunoSEQ multiplex PCR, the repertoire was profiled, and TCRdb retains in-frame clones only, with some absent. This sample has about 190,000 clones, with roughly 81% found just once. Sequences were obtained from peripheral blood. These receptors were taken from a woman in her 70s with active or convalescent COVID-19.

The sample holds a few counts of this clone. The chain recombines TRBV9 with TRBJ2-1; 9 bases map to TRBD2. After removal of 0 bases from V and 4 bases from J, the junction contained 5 bases not matched to a gene. This CDR3 contains 16 residues. Germline CDR1 is SGDLS and CDR2 is YYNGEE. CDR3 loop: CASSVAGTSNYNEQFF. The CDR3 coding sequence is TGTGCCAGCAGCGTAGCCGGGACTAGCAATTACAATGAGCAGTTCTTC.

In regard to this clone: The identical CDR3 is also encoded by other nucleotide sequences in the sample. J is TRBJ1-6 and V is TRBV4-1; 12 nucleotides match TRBD1. V dropped 1 base and J dropped 9; count of bases not matched to a gene: 4. From germline, CDR1 is MGHRA and CDR2 YSYEKL. The CDR3 runs 16 residues. CDR3 amino acids: CASSQVPGQGASPLHF. The CDR3 DNA follows: TGCGCCAGCAGCCAAGTTCCGGGACAGGGGGCTTCACCCCTCCACTTT.

The chain carries TRBV19 and TRBJ2-1; TRBD1 matches at 7 bases. V shed 0 bases and J 4 bases; nucleotides not matched to a gene: 3. The CDR3 runs 15 residues. CDR1 and CDR2 (germline): LNHDA, SQIVND (reference sequence). CDR3 sequence (DNA): TGTGCCAGTAGTATAGATCAGGGACAGTACAATGAGCAGTTCTTC. Translated, it gives CASSIDQGQYNEQFF.

V gene TRBV5-1 combines with J gene TRBJ2-1; D is uncertain. Germline CDR1 SGHRS, CDR2 YFSETQ. The germline V and J ends were trimmed by 0 bases and 7 bases, with 5 bases remaining between them. The CDR3 extends over 12 amino acids. The CDR3: CASSLVNNEQFF. In nucleotides, the CDR3 is TGCGCCAGCAGCTTGGTAAATAATGAGCAGTTCTTC.

The rearrangement joins TRBV7-3 to TRBJ2-1; TRBD2 agrees at 16 bases. The CDR3 totals 19 residues. J lost 8 bases, V lost 1 base, and 11 bases had no gene match. CDR1 SGHTA and CDR2 FQGTGA come from the germline V gene. The CDR3 loop reads CASSLSRRGTSGRGDEQFF. Here the CDR3 DNA reads TGTGCCAGCAGCTTAAGTAGGAGGGGGACTAGCGGGAGGGGCGATGAGCAGTTCTTC.

The rearrangement links TRBV2 to TRBJ2-7, with TRBD1 identical over 9 bases. Trimming at V came to 5 bases and at J to 2 bases, leaving 4 bases not matched to a gene. CDR1 SNHLY and CDR2 FYNNEI come from the germline V gene. This CDR3 is 14 amino acids long. The CDR3 sequence is CASSPGQGTYEQYF. Here the CDR3 DNA reads TGTGCCAGCAGTCCGGGACAGGGTACCTACGAGCAGTACTTC.